This TCR beta chain was found in a study of CD8 T cells in ankylosing spondylitis. This clonotype has more than one count but fewer than ten. As yet, its antigen is unknown. General study results and limits: A motif of 7 to 9 highly homologous TCR beta variants was seen as apparently characteristic of ankylosing spondylitis blood.

With V trimmed by 5 bases and J by 7 bases, 12 bases remained unmatched. This CDR3 spans 15 amino acids. From germline, CDR1 is MNHEY and CDR2 SMNVEV (reference sequence). TCRdb ran MiXCR on the 5' RACE reads and lists one entry per CDR3 protein. The profile shows a few hundred thousand distinct CDR3 sequences, roughly a sixth of them singletons. Sequenced input: blood, either unsorted or a sorted T cell fraction (not recorded which). This chain connects TRBV27 to TRBJ1-2, with 8 bases aligning to TRBD1. This receptor was obtained from a male donor with ankylosing spondylitis. Here the CDR3 reads CASSQRQGKLSGYTF. The CDR3 DNA sequence: TGTGCCAGCAGTCAAAGACAGGGGAAGTTAAGTGGCTACACCTTC.